Listed here are 32 T cell receptor beta chains from one sample, sequenced in a study of T-cell reconstitution after alpha-beta-depleted transplantation in children. The authors prepared the TCRbeta library with unique molecular identifiers. TCRdb analysed the PCR reads with MiXCR anew, one entry per CDR3 protein. Among hundreds of thousands of distinct CDR3 sequences, about an eighth were seen once, and the ten largest hold 2.2%. Sample: PBMCs, mostly from graft donor cells, taken 360 days after TCRalphabeta/CD19-depleted stem cell transplant. The receptors come from a male patient younger than 18 who had a stem cell transplant for acute myeloid leukemia, so the T cells may come from the graft donor.

CDR3 nucleotides: TGTGCCACCAGCAGACAGGGGGAGAGCACAGATACGCAGTATTTT. Translated, it gives CATSRQGESTDTQYF. This rearrangement joins TRBV15 to TRBJ2-3; 7 bases match TRBD1. The CDR3 spans 15 residues. V dropped 2 bases and J dropped 0; count of bases not matched to a gene: 2. Germline-derived CDR1 and CDR2 are LNHNV and YYDKDF (reference sequence).

The J gene is TRBJ2-7, the V gene TRBV15; D remains ambiguous. The CDR3 runs 14 residues. V shed 1 base and J shed 7 bases, with 14 bases lying between them. Per germline, CDR1 LNHNV and CDR2 YYDKDF (reference sequence). The CDR3: CATSRVVSPVEQYF. Written as DNA, the CDR3 is TGTGCCACCAGCAGAGTAGTCTCCCCCGTAGAGCAGTACTTC.

This clonotype was picked up a small number of times. The J gene is TRBJ2-3, the V gene TRBV28; D is ambiguous. The ends were cut back, 3 bases at V and 2 bases at J, with 24 bases in the middle. CDR3 size: 19 residues. Looked up from germline, CDR1 is MDHEN and CDR2 is SYDVKM. For the CDR3, the DNA is TGTGCCAGCAGTTTTTGGGTAGCTGGGCTCTTTTTGGACACAGATACGCAGTATTTT. Translated: CASSFWVAGLFLDTDTQYF.

This clonotype has a handful of counts. The J gene is TRBJ2-6, the V gene TRBV15; 9 bases are a match to TRBD1. The germline gives CDR1 LNHNV, CDR2 YYDKDF (reference sequence). The CDR3 runs 19 residues. Germline trimming cut 2 bases from V and 0 bases from J; bases unmatched to any gene: 8. CDR3 in amino acids: CATSRNPGQGFSGANVLTF. The CDR3 DNA is TGTGCCACCAGCAGAAACCCGGGACAGGGTTTCTCTGGGGCCAACGTCCTGACTTTC.

The chain is built from TRBV10-3 and TRBJ2-1; D remains unclear. This CDR3 contains 13 residues. CDR1 and CDR2 from the germline V gene are ENHRY and SYGVKD. V was clipped by 4 bases and J by 6 bases, with 10 bases between them. CDR3 DNA: TGTGCCATCAGTGTAGCTAGTTTCAATGAGCAGTTCTTC. Translated, it gives CAISVASFNEQFF.

V gene TRBV7-9 combines with J gene TRBJ2-3; TRBD2 matches at 13 bases. This CDR3 contains 16 residues. Germline trimming cut 4 bases from V and 5 bases from J; bases unmatched to any gene: 6. Germline V lookup: CDR1 SEHNR, CDR2 FQNEAQ (reference sequence). The CDR3 is CASSSGTSGIRDTQYF. CDR3 coding DNA: TGTGCCAGCAGCTCCGGGACTAGCGGGATTAGAGATACGCAGTATTTT. Drawing the rest from reference TRBV7-9 and TRBJ2-3, the complete variable domain is DTGVSQNPRHKITKRGQNVTFRCDPISEHNRLYWYRQTLGQGPEFLTYFQNEAQLEKSRLLSDRFSAERPKGSFSTLEIQRTEQGDSAMYLCASSSGTSGIRDTQYFGPGTRLTVL.

CDR3 nucleotides: TGCGCCAGCAGCACTCCGACCGATTATGATGGCTACACCTTC. Translation: CASSTPTDYDGYTF. This chain uses TRBV5-1 with TRBJ1-2; the D is unclear. Germline V lookup: CDR1 SGHRS, CDR2 YFSETQ. The CDR3 spans 14 residues. Trimming removed 4 bases at V and 6 bases at J, with 16 bases between. Supplemented by reference TRBV5-1 and TRBJ1-2, the full variable domain reads KAGVTQTPRYLIKTRGQQVTLSCSPISGHRSVSWYQQTPGQGLQFLFEYFSETQRNKGNFPGRFSGRQFSNSRSEMNVSTLELGDSALYLCASSTPTDYDGYTFGSGTRLTVV.

The chain links TRBV27 to TRBJ2-1, with 8 nucleotides matching TRBD2. CDR3 length equals 16 residues. Losses at the gene ends were 4 bases for V and 6 bases for J; bases not matched to a gene: 11. Germline-derived CDR1 and CDR2 are MNHEY and SMNVEV (reference sequence). DNA of the CDR3: TGTGCCAGCAGTTCCCCGGGGGGGGTACAACGCAATGAGCAGTTCTTC. Its translation is CASSSPGGVQRNEQFF.

This clonotype was counted only a few times. The chain carries TRBV6-2 or TRBV6-3 and TRBJ2-2, with 9 positions matching TRBD2. CDR3 length: 15 amino acids. The ends lost 4 bases at V and 5 bases at J; junction bases unmatched: 5. CDR1 is MNHEY, CDR2 SVGEGT, per germline. The CDR3 loop is CASSSAGGPTGELFF. DNA for the CDR3: TGTGCCAGCAGTTCCGCGGGAGGGCCTACCGGGGAGCTGTTTTTT.

Only a few counts were recorded for this clonotype. The chain has TRBV20-1 and TRBJ1-1; maybe TRBD1 (5 bases). The length of the CDR3 is 13 residues. V dropped 8 bases and J dropped 4 bases, with 17 bases sitting between them. From germline, CDR1 is DFQATT and CDR2 SNEGSKA (reference sequence). DNA for the CDR3: TGCAGTCCCATGGGAGGGGATGGCACTGAAGCTTTCTTT. Encoded protein: CSPMGGDGTEAFF.

J is TRBJ2-2 and V is TRBV9, with 9 bases that match TRBD2. Trimming removed 3 bases from V and 4 bases from J; junction bases left unmatched: 10. Germline lookup yields CDR1 SGDLS and CDR2 YYNGEE. The CDR3 covers 17 residues. CDR3 bases: TGTGCCAGCAGCGCCCCGGGAGCGGGAGGACGCACCGGGGAGCTGTTTTTT. It yields the protein CASSAPGAGGRTGELFF.

The J gene is TRBJ2-7, the V gene TRBV29-1; no firm D call. Germline V gives CDR1 SQVTM, CDR2 ANQGSEA. CDR3 length: 12 amino acids. V shed 4 bases and J shed 2 bases, with 9 bases lying between them. CDR3 region: CSVAVSTYEQYF. CDR3 bases: TGCAGCGTTGCTGTCTCTACCTACGAGCAGTACTTC.

The chain joins TRBV7-3 to TRBJ2-1; the D gene is possibly TRBD2 (6 bases). Trimming removed 1 base at V and 6 bases at J, with 13 bases between. The CDR3 sequence is 15 residues long. The germline gives CDR1 SGHTA, CDR2 FQGTGA. The CDR3 region has the DNA TGTGCCAGCAGCTTAAGACTAGGAGGGCTCAATGAGCAGTTCTTC. It encodes CASSLRLGGLNEQFF.

In its sample, this clonotype was seen many times. The chain carries TRBV30 and TRBJ2-3; 7 bases fit TRBD2. Germline assignment: CDR1 GTSNPN and CDR2 SVGIG (reference sequence). J was trimmed by 6 bases and V by 3 bases; bases with no gene match: 6. This CDR3 spans 13 amino acids. The CDR3 reads CAWSLREGDTQYF. The CDR3 nucleotides are TGTGCCTGGAGCCTTAGGGAGGGGGATACGCAGTATTTT.

The CDR3 DNA reads as TGTGCCAGCACTACAGGGGGCGCGAGCTACGAGCAGTACTTC. It specifies CASTTGGASYEQYF. This chain connects TRBV12-3 or TRBV12-4 to TRBJ2-7, with 9 positions matching TRBD1. This CDR3 has 14 residues. The J segment lost 3 bases and the V segment lost 7 bases, leaving 7 bases of the junction unmatched.

This clonotype was seen a few times. The chain uses TRBV30 and TRBJ2-1; D call uncertain. The germline V gene encodes CDR1 GTSNPN and CDR2 SVGIG (reference sequence). This CDR3 region has 12 residues. The V end lost 3 bases, the J end lost 9 bases, and 12 bases lay between the germline ends. The CDR3 here is CAWRDPPGEQFF. DNA of the CDR3: TGTGCCTGGAGGGATCCCCCCGGTGAGCAGTTCTTC.

A few counts support this clonotype. The chain uses TRBV12-5 and TRBJ2-5; D unresolved. V was clipped by 6 bases and J by 0 bases, with 11 bases between them. This CDR3 spans 14 amino acids. Germline loops: CDR1 LGHNT, CDR2 FRNRAP. The CDR3 is CASGPTAYQETQYF. The CDR3 coding sequence is TGTGCTAGTGGACCTACAGCGTACCAAGAGACCCAGTACTTC.

The chain couples TRBV6-6 to TRBJ2-7; D is unresolved. CDR3 length: 12 residues. Germline assignment: CDR1 MNHNY and CDR2 SVGAGI (reference sequence). Trimming left V 5 bases short and J 3 bases short, with 8 bases between. CDR3 residues: CASSPVIYEQYF. For the CDR3, the DNA is TGTGCCAGCAGTCCCGTCATCTACGAGCAGTACTTC.

This chain uses TRBV28 with TRBJ2-3, with 9 positions matching TRBD2. V was clipped by 3 bases and J by 6 bases; unmatched bases: 7. This CDR3 region has 15 residues. Germline lookup yields CDR1 MDHEN and CDR2 SYDVKM. The CDR3 DNA sequence: TGTGCCAGCAGTTTGCAGCGGGAGGTTGCGGATACGCAGTATTTT. The encoded protein is CASSLQREVADTQYF.

V and J are TRBV30 and TRBJ1-5; D might be TRBD1 (6 bases). Per the germline V gene, CDR1 is GTSNPN and CDR2 is SVGIG (reference sequence). The CDR3 is made up of 13 amino acids. V was trimmed by 1 base and J by 6 bases, leaving 10 bases between them. CDR3 residues: CAWSERGFQPQHF. The DNA for the CDR3 is TGTGCCTGGAGTGAAAGGGGGTTTCAGCCCCAGCATTTT.

This clonotype was seen many times. This chain uses TRBV4-1 with TRBJ2-2; the D is unclear. CDR3 size: 15 residues. V was cut by 1 base and J by 6 bases, with 12 bases left in between. Germline lookup yields CDR1 MGHRA and CDR2 YSYEKL. The CDR3 DNA reads as TGCGCCAGCAGCCAAGTGGGCAGTAACGCCGGGGAGCTGTTTTTT. Translating gives CASSQVGSNAGELFF.

A few counts support this clonotype. The V gene is TRBV14, the J gene TRBJ2-5; D gene unclear. This CDR3 comprises 16 residues. The germline V and J ends were trimmed by 0 bases and 8 bases, with 19 bases remaining between them. In germline, CDR1 is SGHDN, CDR2 FVKESK. In DNA form, the CDR3 reads TGTGCCAGCAGCCAAGATAAAAGGAGATTTGGGATTACCCAGTACTTC. It codes for CASSQDKRRFGITQYF.

The V call is TRBV7-9, the J call TRBJ2-7, with a possible D match to TRBD2 (6 bases). CDR1 and CDR2 from the germline V gene are SEHNR and FQNEAQ (reference sequence). The CDR3 totals 15 residues. V was pared by 0 bases and J by 3 bases, with 12 bases between. CDR3 sequence reads: CASSLAPGDGYEQYF. DNA for the CDR3: TGTGCCAGCAGCTTAGCACCGGGAGACGGCTACGAGCAGTACTTC.

This rearrangement joins TRBV28 to TRBJ1-2; D not certain. This CDR3 is built from 15 residues. Trimming took 5 bases from V and 0 from J, leaving 13 bases between them. Germline V gene lookup returns CDR1 MDHEN and CDR2 SYDVKM. CDR3: CASSPPDGANYGYTF. As DNA, the CDR3 is TGTGCCAGCAGTCCCCCGGACGGAGCTAACTATGGCTACACCTTC.

This clonotype was observed many times. The CDR3 nucleotides read TGTGCCAGCAGTACTAGCGGGAGAAGCGAGACCCAGTACTTC. Amino acids: CASSTSGRSETQYF. The chain combines TRBV12-3 or TRBV12-4 with TRBJ2-5; 11 nucleotides align to TRBD2. CDR3 size: 14 residues. After removal of 5 bases from V and 5 bases from J, the junction contained 4 bases not matched to a gene.

This clonotype has a count of ten or more. The chain links TRBV29-1 to TRBJ2-5; no reliable D call. The CDR3 length is 10 residues. Trimming pared 4 bases from V and 6 bases from J, leaving 6 bases between. Germline V gene data show CDR1 as SQVTM and CDR2 as ANQGSEA. CDR3 sequence reads: CSVARQTQYF. CDR3 nucleotide sequence: TGCAGCGTTGCTCGACAGACCCAGTACTTC.

This clonotype was found a few times. The chain joins TRBV21-1 to TRBJ1-4; the listed D gene, TRBD1, was not tested against the DNA. TRBV21-1 is termed a pseudogene. The CDR3 is 15 residues long. This chain's CDR3 is CASGAQGMMLGKLFF. The CDR3 DNA reads as TGTGCCAGCGGCGCACAGGGTATGATGCTAGGAAAACTGTTTTTT.

Points on this clonotype: A read error may account for a junction end that differs from germline. The V call is TRBV7-7, the J call TRBJ2-1, with TRBD2 identical over 7 bases. This CDR3 region has 18 residues. CDR1 and CDR2 (germline): SSHAT, FNYEAQ (reference sequence). CDR3 region: CASSFERVGQGGNNEQFF. CDR3 nucleotide sequence: TGTGCTAGCAGCTTTGAGCGGGTCGGCCAGGGAGGGAACAATGAGCAGTTCTTC.

This clonotype was counted between two and nine times. This rearrangement joins TRBV5-4 to TRBJ1-5; unclear D gene. The V end lost 4 bases, the J end lost 2 bases, and 13 bases lay between the germline ends. Germline loops: CDR1 SGHNT, CDR2 YYREEE (reference sequence). The CDR3 loop spans 15 amino acids. CDR3 in amino acids: CASSVGVEGNQPQHF. CDR3 coding DNA: TGTGCCAGCAGCGTTGGGGTAGAGGGCAATCAGCCCCAGCATTTT.

This clonotype was observed at least ten times. The chain links TRBV10-3 to TRBJ2-6, with 9 bases matching TRBD1. Germline CDR1 reads ENHRY; CDR2 reads SYGVKD. There are 18 residues in the CDR3. V gave up 3 bases and J gave up 1 base; unmatched junction bases: 7. The CDR3: CAISEQGGQGSGANVLTF. The CDR3 DNA sequence: TGTGCCATCAGTGAACAAGGGGGACAGGGTTCTGGGGCCAACGTCCTGACTTTC.

This clonotype was detected ten times or more. This chain connects TRBV7-9 to TRBJ2-7; 12 bases line up with TRBD2. The ends lost 5 bases at V and 4 bases at J; junction bases unmatched: 6. The V gene's germline CDR1 is SEHNR and CDR2 FQNEAQ (reference sequence). The CDR3 length is 15 residues. In nucleotides, the CDR3 is TGTGCCAGCAGCCTTGGGACTAGCGGGTTTTACGAGCAGTACTTC. Protein: CASSLGTSGFYEQYF.

As to this clonotype: Germline and junction disagree at one end, which may indicate a read error. V and J are TRBV6-2 or TRBV6-3 and TRBJ2-5; D unclear. This CDR3 contains 13 residues. The germline CDR1 and CDR2 sequences are MNHEY and SVGEGT. In DNA form, the CDR3 reads TGTGCCAGCAGTTCCCAATCCCAAGGGACCCAGTACTTC. As protein: CASSSQSQGTQYF.